This is a list of T cell receptor beta chains from one sample in a study of shared clonotypes between healthy human individuals. TCRdb's table, derived via immunoSEQ multiplex PCR, lists solely in-frame clones and lacks some. This table has some 2.1 million clones, about 93% appearing once. Sequenced: naive CD8+ T cells from PBMCs. The receptors were sampled from a man in his late teens or twenties in good health. Some clones in this sample may be carry-over from other donors' samples. CDR3s include the opening cysteine and the closing phenylalanine or tryptophan. Each record gives: J gene, V gene, CDR3 protein.

j_call: TRBJ2-7
v_call: TRBV7-9
cdr3_aa: CASSPRGLAGVYEQYF

j_call: TRBJ2-5
v_call: TRBV9
cdr3_aa: CASSLGVARETQYF

j_call: TRBJ2-1
v_call: TRBV25-1
cdr3_aa: CASSEYRYQYNEQFF

j_call: TRBJ2-7
v_call: TRBV29-1
cdr3_aa: CSVRGQSYEQYF

j_call: TRBJ2-7
v_call: TRBV28
cdr3_aa: CASSGVAGGLYEQYF

j_call: TRBJ2-5
v_call: TRBV7-9
cdr3_aa: CASSPPRAGPRETQYF

j_call: TRBJ1-5
v_call: TRBV19
cdr3_aa: CASSISRRYNQPQHF

j_call: TRBJ2-7
v_call: TRBV9
cdr3_aa: CASSVGGSSSYEQYF

j_call: TRBJ2-5
v_call: TRBV2
cdr3_aa: CASYGLAGVETQYF

j_call: TRBJ2-5
v_call: TRBV7-8
cdr3_aa: CASSLMGTGEQYF

j_call: TRBJ2-5
v_call: TRBV7-9
cdr3_aa: CASSLWDTYQETQYF

j_call: TRBJ1-1
v_call: TRBV9
cdr3_aa: CASSAGSRTGEAFF

j_call: TRBJ2-1
v_call: TRBV11-3
cdr3_aa: CASSLKPGSYNEQFF

j_call: TRBJ2-2
v_call: TRBV4-1
cdr3_aa: CASSQPDRGHDPTGELFF

j_call: TRBJ2-3
v_call: TRBV7-9
cdr3_aa: CASIPPMTGQTQYF

j_call: TRBJ1-3
v_call: TRBV11-2
cdr3_aa: CASSLQYVGDRSSGNTIYF

j_call: TRBJ1-1
v_call: TRBV28
cdr3_aa: CASSLALTDRGLMATEAFF

j_call: TRBJ1-1
v_call: TRBV19
cdr3_aa: CASSIGLTEAFF

j_call: TRBJ2-7
v_call: TRBV27
cdr3_aa: CASSLSSVSEQYF

j_call: TRBJ1-2
v_call: TRBV2
cdr3_aa: CASSEGQGPHGYTF

j_call: -
v_call: TRBV7-9
cdr3_aa: CASSSGDYEQYF

j_call: TRBJ2-7
v_call: TRBV18
cdr3_aa: CASSPPEGVEQYF

j_call: TRBJ2-1
v_call: TRBV28
cdr3_aa: CASSKTSGRDDEQFF

j_call: TRBJ2-2
v_call: TRBV9
cdr3_aa: CASGLAVGGTGELFF

j_call: TRBJ1-4
v_call: TRBV27
cdr3_aa: CASSLQQGHEKLFF

j_call: TRBJ2-1
v_call: TRBV6-1
cdr3_aa: CASSEGQAASYNEQFF

j_call: TRBJ2-1
v_call: TRBV5-1
cdr3_aa: CASGPEGLPSYNEQFF